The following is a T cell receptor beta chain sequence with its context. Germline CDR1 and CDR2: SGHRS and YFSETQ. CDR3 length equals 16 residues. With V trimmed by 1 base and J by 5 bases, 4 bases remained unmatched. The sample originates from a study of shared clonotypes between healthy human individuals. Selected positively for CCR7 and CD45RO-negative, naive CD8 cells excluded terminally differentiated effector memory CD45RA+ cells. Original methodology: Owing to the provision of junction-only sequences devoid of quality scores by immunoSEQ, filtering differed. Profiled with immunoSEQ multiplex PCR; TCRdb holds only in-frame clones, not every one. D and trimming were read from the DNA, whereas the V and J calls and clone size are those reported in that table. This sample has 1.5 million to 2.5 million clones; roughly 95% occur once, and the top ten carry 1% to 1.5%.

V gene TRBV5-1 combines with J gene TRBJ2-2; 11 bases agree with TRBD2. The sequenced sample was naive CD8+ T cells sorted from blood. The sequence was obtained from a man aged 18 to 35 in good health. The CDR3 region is CASSLFLAGGTGELFF. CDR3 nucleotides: TGCGCCAGCAGCTTGTTTCTAGCGGGGGGTACCGGGGAGCTGTTTTTT.